This is a list of T cell receptor beta chains from one sample in a study of shared clonotypes between healthy human individuals. Assay used: immunoSEQ multiplex PCR; TCRdb lists only in-frame clones, some missing. Counted here are around 450,000 clones, 70% to 80% occurring once; the ten biggest clones make up about 13%. The sequencing sample was made of PBMCs. These receptors all come from a woman aged 40-49 years in good health. Some clones in this sample may be carry-over from other donors' samples. Both conserved end residues are part of each CDR3. The order of the fields is D gene, J gene, V gene, clone size, CDR3 DNA, CDR3 protein. D genes are given only for firm matches. Not every row has a clone size; where given, it reads once, few, many or a size class.

- | TRBJ2-7 | TRBV15 | once | TGTGCCACCAGCGGGGGATTGGGCCTGAGCTCCTACGAGCAGTACTTC | CATSGGLGLSSYEQYF
TRBD1 | TRBJ2-3 | TRBV5-4 | - | TGTGCCAGCAGATCACAGGGGGTGGATACGCAGTATTTT | CASRSQGVDTQYF
TRBD1 | TRBJ1-4 | TRBV11-2 | - | TGTGCCAGCAGCTCCCCGACAGGGACGAATGAAAAACTGTTTTTT | CASSSPTGTNEKLFF
TRBD2 | TRBJ2-7 | TRBV15 | - | TGTGCCACCAGCAGAGGGGGACTAGCGGGAGAGGAGCAGTACTTC | CATSRGGLAGEEQYF
TRBD2 | TRBJ2-1 | TRBV29-1 | - | TGCAGCGTTGCGAGGACTAGTGGCAATGAGCAGTTCTTC | CSVARTSGNEQFF
- | TRBJ2-2 | TRBV6-1 | - | TGTGCCAGCACCTGGACTTCCGGGGAGCTGTTTTTT | CASTWTSGELFF
- | TRBJ1-2 | TRBV30 | - | TGTGCCTGGAGTGTACGGGGGAACTATGGCTACACCTTC | CAWSVRGNYGYTF
TRBD2 | TRBJ2-1 | TRBV15 | - | TGTGCCACCAGCAGAGATGGGACTAGCAGCCATGAGCAGTTCTTC | CATSRDGTSSHEQFF
TRBD2 | TRBJ2-1 | TRBV28 | few | TGTGCCAGCAGTTTATGGCGGGGGAGCTCCTACAATGAGCAGTTCTTC | CASSLWRGSSYNEQFF
- | TRBJ2-2 | TRBV5-1 | - | TGCGCCAGCAGCTTGACCCCCACGGTCACCGGGGAGCTGTTTTTT | CASSLTPTVTGELFF
- | TRBJ2-5 | TRBV2 | - | TGTGCCAGCAGTGCCACGATGGGCGATGAGACCCAGTACTTC | CASSATMGDETQYF
- | TRBJ2-2 | TRBV15 | - | TGTGCCACCAGCAGAACGGGACATCGGAACACCGGGGAGCTGTTTTTT | CATSRTGHRNTGELFF
TRBD1 | TRBJ1-4 | TRBV6-6 | few | TGTGCCAGCAGTTCTGACAGGGGCGGAGGCGAAAAACTGTTTTTT | CASSSDRGGGEKLFF
- | TRBJ1-5 | TRBV4-3 | - | TGCGCCAGCAGCCAAGACAGGAGTAGCAATCAGCCCCAGCATTTT | CASSQDRSSNQPQHF
- | TRBJ1-4 | TRBV28 | - | TGTGCCACCGACACAGGGTCTAATGAAAAACTGTTTTTT | CATDTGSNEKLFF
- | TRBJ1-2 | TRBV28 | few | TGTGCCAGCAGTTACATCACATTAGAGCAGGGAACTGGCTACACCTTC | CASSYITLEQGTGYTF
- | TRBJ1-1 | TRBV28 | - | TGTGCCAGCAGTTTATACCAACTGAACACTGAAGCTTTCTTT | CASSLYQLNTEAFF
TRBD2 | TRBJ2-1 | TRBV11-2 | - | TGTGCCAGCACCAAGAGGGCCGGGACTAGGGAATACAATGAGCAGTTCTTC | CASTKRAGTREYNEQFF
TRBD1 | TRBJ2-2 | TRBV28 | few | TGTGCCAGCAGTCGTGGGACAGGGGGCCCCGGGGAGCTGTTTTTT | CASSRGTGGPGELFF
- | TRBJ2-7 | TRBV2 | many | TGTGCCAGCAGTGAATGGGGGGGCACCTCCTACGAGCAGTACTTC | CASSEWGGTSYEQYF
- | TRBJ1-2 | TRBV28 | - | TGTGCCAGCAGTTCCCCGGTTCCCTCTAACTATGGCTACACCTTC | CASSSPVPSNYGYTF
TRBD1 | TRBJ2-5 | TRBV2 | once | TGTGCCAGCAGTGAAGTAGGGGGCGGAGAGACCCAGTACTTC | CASSEVGGGETQYF
TRBD2 | TRBJ2-1 | TRBV10-1 | - | TGCGCCAGCAGTGTAGCGGGAGAGGCTACCAATGAGCAGTTCTTC | CASSVAGEATNEQFF
TRBD2 | TRBJ2-5 | TRBV5-1 | - | TGCGCCAGCAGCAGGGATGGGAGGGCAGAGGAGACCCAGTACTTC | CASSRDGRAEETQYF
- | TRBJ1-5 | TRBV6-1 | - | TGTGCCAGCAGTGCGAGCGCCGCGCCCCAGCATTTT | CASSASAAPQHF
- | TRBJ2-2 | TRBV10-3 | - | TGTGCCACCACACAGAACACCGGGGAGCTGTTTTTT | CATTQNTGELFF
- | TRBJ2-5 | TRBV5-4 | - | TGTGCCAGCAGCTTGGGAGGCGGGGTAGAGACCCAGTACTTC | CASSLGGGVETQYF
- | TRBJ2-7 | TRBV28 | - | TGTGCCAGCAGTTCTCAGGAGCGGTTCCTCTACGAGCAGTACTTC | CASSSQERFLYEQYF
TRBD1 | TRBJ1-1 | TRBV9 | - | TGTGCCAGCAGCAAGCGGGACAGGGGGCCGGTGGACACTGAAGCTTTCTTT | CASSKRDRGPVDTEAFF
- | TRBJ1-1 | TRBV30 | - | TGTGCCTGGACCTTGACGTTGAACACTGAAGCTTTCTTT | CAWTLTLNTEAFF